This passage covers 20 T cell receptor beta chains from one sample sequenced in a study of naive and memory T cell subsets. An equimolar mix of two oligonucleotides served as the beta constant-region primer for TRBC1 and TRBC2. Ligated cDNA was amplified by four rounds of PCR with nested alpha and beta constant-region primers and SP2. Using its own MiXCR run on the UMI-ligation and nested PCR reads, TCRdb lists one record per CDR3 protein. Here the sample spans 95,000 to 150,000 distinct CDR3 sequences, 35% to 40% being singletons. The sequencing input was central memory CD4+ T cells from blood. The source of these receptors is a human donor in good health.

This chain connects TRBV7-6 to TRBJ2-2, with TRBD1 identical over 7 bases. CDR1 SGHVS and CDR2 FNYEAQ come from the germline V gene. The CDR3 totals 15 residues. Losses at the gene ends were 5 bases for V and 4 bases for J; bases not matched to a gene: 7. CDR3 DNA: TGTGCCAGCAGCCCAAGACAGGGTGGCACCGGGGAGCTGTTTTTT. Translating it yields CASSPRQGGTGELFF.

This clonotype appeared a few times. This chain joins TRBV7-6 and TRBJ1-2; D is undetermined. The germline V gene encodes CDR1 SGHVS and CDR2 FNYEAQ. The V end was cut by 5 bases, the J end by 6 bases, with 13 bases between. CDR3 size: 13 residues. CDR3 DNA: TGTGCCAGCAGCAATAACCAGGCCCATGGCTACACCTTC. Translated, it gives CASSNNQAHGYTF.

The chain joins TRBV10-3 to TRBJ2-5; 10 bases fit TRBD2. V trimming: 2 bases; J trimming: 0 bases; junction bases outside the gene matches: 3. The CDR3 extends over 16 amino acids. Germline-derived CDR1 and CDR2 are ENHRY and SYGVKD. The CDR3 is CAISEEAGGYQETQYF. CDR3 bases: TGTGCCATCAGTGAGGAAGCGGGAGGGTACCAAGAGACCCAGTACTTC.

This clonotype came up many times. The V and J genes are TRBV24-1 and TRBJ2-5; D is perhaps TRBD2 (5 bases). The V end was cut by 3 bases, the J end by 1 base, with 11 bases between. From germline, CDR1 is KGHDR and CDR2 SFDVKD. CDR3 length equals 15 residues. CDR3 nucleotide sequence: TGTGCCACCAGTGATGGAGGACGGTCCCAAGAGACCCAGTACTTC. Translated: CATSDGGRSQETQYF.

This clonotype appeared a few times. V is TRBV19 and J is TRBJ2-7; possible D gene TRBD2, 5 bases. Trimming pared 4 bases from V and 2 bases from J, leaving 12 bases between. The length of the CDR3 is 14 residues. Germline V gene data show CDR1 as LNHDA and CDR2 as SQIVND (reference sequence). CDR3 in DNA: TGTGCCAGTAGTAAGGAGGCAGGAACCTACGAGCAGTACTTC. It specifies CASSKEAGTYEQYF.

This rearrangement joins TRBV20-1 to TRBJ1-6; D ambiguous. CDR1 is DFQATT and CDR2 is SNEGSKA in the germline V gene (reference sequence). The V end was cut by 0 bases, the J end by 9 bases, with 21 bases between. The CDR3 runs 17 residues. CDR3 residues: CSARDTATESWGSPLHF. The CDR3 DNA is TGCAGTGCTAGAGACACGGCCACCGAGAGTTGGGGTTCACCCCTCCACTTT.

The chain carries TRBV29-1 and TRBJ1-2; D remains unclear. Germline V gene data show CDR1 as SQVTM and CDR2 as ANQGSEA. The CDR3 is 11 residues long. V was trimmed by 6 bases and J by 5 bases, leaving 10 bases between them. CDR3 protein: CSVGLGYGYTF. The CDR3 DNA is TGCAGCGTCGGACTAGGATATGGCTACACCTTC.

V is TRBV20-1 and J is TRBJ1-2; D not certain. This CDR3 contains 14 residues. Between the trimmed V and J ends, which lost 1 base and 6 bases, there was a span of 15 bases. CDR1 and CDR2 (germline): DFQATT, SNEGSKA (reference sequence). CDR3: CSARGSEGSDGYTF. The CDR3 bases are TGCAGTGCTAGAGGATCGGAGGGATCCGATGGCTACACCTTC.

The chain couples TRBV28 to TRBJ2-1, with D tentatively TRBD1 (6 bases). V was shortened by 3 bases and J by 7 bases, with 16 bases between the two germline ends. The germline gives CDR1 MDHEN, CDR2 SYDVKM. The CDR3 is 15 residues long. For the CDR3, the DNA is TGTGCCAGCAGTTTGATACAGGGAGTTGGTAATGAGCAGTTCTTC. This gives the protein CASSLIQGVGNEQFF.

The sample holds a few counts of this clonotype. The gene calls are TRBV6-6 and TRBJ2-7; D tentatively fits TRBD1 or TRBD2 (6 bases each). V lost 2 bases to trimming and J lost 1 base, with 12 bases between them. Germline CDR1 and CDR2: MNHNY and SVGAGI (reference sequence). The CDR3 contains 15 residues. The CDR3 region is CASSYARDKSYEQYF. The CDR3 bases are TGTGCCAGCAGTTACGCGCGGGACAAGTCCTACGAGCAGTACTTC.

The chain uses TRBV2 and TRBJ2-1; D is unresolved. Germline V gives CDR1 SNHLY, CDR2 FYNNEI. The V and J ends lost 1 base and 2 bases respectively, with 6 bases between them. This CDR3 comprises 14 residues. The CDR3 DNA reads as TGTGCCAGCAGTGAAGATAGCACCTACAATGAGCAGTTCTTC. Protein: CASSEDSTYNEQFF.

The V gene is TRBV7-6, the J gene TRBJ1-4; TRBD1 matches at 7 bases. CDR1 is SGHVS and CDR2 is FNYEAQ in the germline V gene. The CDR3 is made up of 15 amino acids. The V segment lost 6 bases and the J segment 6 bases; nucleotides outside the gene matches: 10. The DNA of the CDR3 is TGTGCCAGCAGTCGACAGGGAAGAAGTGATGAAAAACTGTTTTTT. This sequence encodes CASSRQGRSDEKLFF.

In this sample, this clonotype turned up a few times. The J gene is TRBJ2-5, the V gene TRBV3-1; weak D call: TRBD1 (5 bases). The germline gives CDR1 LGHDT, CDR2 YNNKEL (reference sequence). The CDR3 totals 14 residues. V was cut by 4 bases and J by 3 bases, with 12 bases left in between. The CDR3 region is CASSLQEREETQYF. CDR3 nucleotide sequence: TGTGCCAGCAGCCTACAGGAAAGAGAAGAGACCCAGTACTTC.

The chain employs TRBV19 and TRBJ1-5; TRBD1 agrees at 9 bases. Germline CDR1 and CDR2: LNHDA and SQIVND (reference sequence). With V trimmed by 9 bases and J by 7 bases, 10 bases remained unmatched. There are 14 residues in the CDR3. The CDR3 nucleotides are TGTGCCAGCGAAACTGGGACAGGGTCCCAGCCCCAGCATTTT. It encodes CASETGTGSQPQHF.

This clonotype was detected only a few times. V usage is TRBV28 and J usage is TRBJ2-7; D is unresolved. Per the germline V gene, CDR1 is MDHEN and CDR2 is SYDVKM. The V end was cut by 2 bases, the J end by 3 bases, with 11 bases between. CDR3 length: 14 amino acids. The CDR3 loop reads CASSLPEGRYEQYF. The CDR3 coding sequence is TGTGCCAGCAGTTTACCGGAAGGTCGCTACGAGCAGTACTTC.

The chain recombines TRBV2 with TRBJ1-5; D is uncertain. The V and J ends lost 1 base and 3 bases respectively, with 7 bases between them. Looked up from germline, CDR1 is SNHLY and CDR2 is FYNNEI. There are 14 residues in the CDR3. The CDR3 DNA follows: TGTGCCAGCAGTGAAGGGCGGATCAATCAGCCCCAGCATTTT. It codes for CASSEGRINQPQHF.

This clonotype was detected many times. The rearrangement joins TRBV28 to TRBJ2-7; unclear D gene. There are 13 residues in the CDR3. V was trimmed by 4 bases and J by 0 bases, leaving 7 bases between them. Per the germline V gene, CDR1 is MDHEN and CDR2 is SYDVKM. CDR3 sequence (DNA): TGTGCCAGCAGTTCCAGAGCCTCCTACGAGCAGTACTTC. This encodes CASSSRASYEQYF. Full variable domain (missing parts from reference TRBV28 and TRBJ2-7): DVKVTQSSRYLVKRTGEKVFLECVQDMDHENMFWYRQDPGLGLRLIYFSYDVKMKEKGDIPEGYSVSREKKERFSLILESASTNQTSMYLCASSSRASYEQYFGPGTRLTVT.

This clonotype showed up just a few times. This chain links TRBV27 with TRBJ2-5; 8 bases agree with TRBD1. The CDR3 consists of 16 residues. The V and J ends lost 6 bases and 5 bases, in that order; junction bases with no gene match: 14. Germline CDR1 MNHEY, CDR2 SMNVEV (reference sequence). The CDR3 region is CASRKGQGGFRETQYF. As DNA, the CDR3 is TGTGCCAGCAGAAAAGGACAGGGAGGTTTCAGGGAGACCCAGTACTTC.

The rearrangement joins TRBV5-6 to TRBJ2-5; D may match TRBD1 or TRBD2 (6 bases each). Germline CDR1 is SGHDT and CDR2 is YYEEEE. The CDR3 extends over 19 amino acids. Between the trimmed V and J ends, which lost 0 bases and 5 bases, there was a span of 26 bases. CDR3 protein: CASSLERSFGGAFGETQYF. CDR3 DNA sequence: TGTGCCAGCAGCTTGGAACGGTCGTTCGGGGGCGCATTTGGGGAGACCCAGTACTTC.

This clonotype was observed a single time. The V and J genes are TRBV10-3 and TRBJ2-7; the D gene is possibly TRBD1 (5 bases). In germline, CDR1 is ENHRY, CDR2 SYGVKD. Trimming cost V 2 bases and J 3 bases, with 11 bases left between them. The CDR3 has 14 residues. The CDR3 nucleotides read TGTGCCATCAGTGAGGACAGTACCTACTACGAGCAGTACTTC. Translating gives CAISEDSTYYEQYF.